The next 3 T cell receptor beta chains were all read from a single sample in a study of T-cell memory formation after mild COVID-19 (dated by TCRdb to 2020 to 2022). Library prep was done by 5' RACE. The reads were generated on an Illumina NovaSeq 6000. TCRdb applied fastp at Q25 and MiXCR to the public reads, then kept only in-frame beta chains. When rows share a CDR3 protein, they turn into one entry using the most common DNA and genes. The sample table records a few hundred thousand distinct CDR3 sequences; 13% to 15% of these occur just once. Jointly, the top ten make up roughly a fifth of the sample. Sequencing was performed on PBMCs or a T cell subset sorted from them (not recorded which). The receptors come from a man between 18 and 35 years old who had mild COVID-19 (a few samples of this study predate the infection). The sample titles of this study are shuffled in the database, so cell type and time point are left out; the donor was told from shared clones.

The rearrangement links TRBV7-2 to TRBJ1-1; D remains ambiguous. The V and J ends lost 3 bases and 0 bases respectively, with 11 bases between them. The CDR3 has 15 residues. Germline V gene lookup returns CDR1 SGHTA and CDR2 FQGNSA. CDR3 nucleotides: TGTGCCAGCAGCTTCCTCTCCCCGATGAACACTGAAGCTTTCTTT. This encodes CASSFLSPMNTEAFF.

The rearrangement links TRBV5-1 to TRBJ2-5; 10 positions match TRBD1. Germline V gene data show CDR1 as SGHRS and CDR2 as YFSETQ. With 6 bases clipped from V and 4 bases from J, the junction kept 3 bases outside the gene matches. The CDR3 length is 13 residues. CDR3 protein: CASTRDRGETQYF. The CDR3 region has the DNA TGCGCCAGCACCCGGGACAGGGGAGAGACCCAGTACTTC. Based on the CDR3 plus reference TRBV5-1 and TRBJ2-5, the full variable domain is KAGVTQTPRYLIKTRGQQVTLSCSPISGHRSVSWYQQTPGQGLQFLFEYFSETQRNKGNFPGRFSGRQFSNSRSEMNVSTLELGDSALYLCASTRDRGETQYFGPGTRLLVL.

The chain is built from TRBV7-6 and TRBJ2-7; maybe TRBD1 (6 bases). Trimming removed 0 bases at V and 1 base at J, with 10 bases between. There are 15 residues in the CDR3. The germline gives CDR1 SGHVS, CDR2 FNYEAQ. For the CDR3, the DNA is TGTGCCAGCAGCTTAGCGGCAGGGGAGTCCTACGAGCAGTACGTC. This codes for CASSLAAGESYEQYV.